This T cell receptor beta chain was sequenced during a study of cytomegalovirus exposure and HLA in healthy donors. Germline assignment: CDR1 MRHNA and CDR2 SNTAGT. The CDR3 loop spans 15 amino acids. V was clipped by 3 bases and J by 2 bases; unmatched bases: 7. The primer mix had 60 Vbeta and 13 Jbeta primers. Data came from immunoSEQ multiplex PCR; TCRdb stores just in-frame clones and leaves some out. The sample consists of 170,000 or so clones, approximately 84% of them appearing once. The chain combines TRBV6-4 with TRBJ2-7, with TRBD1 matching 7 bases. This receptor was identified in a girl under 18 in good health and CMV-seropositive. Sample: PBMCs. CDR3 DNA: TGTGCCAGCAGTGAATTCCGGGACAGCGCCTACGAGCAGTACTTC. The encoded protein is CASSEFRDSAYEQYF.